The 20 T cell receptor beta chains listed next were all sequenced from one sample in a study of cytomegalovirus exposure and HLA in healthy donors. The PCR contained 60 Vbeta and 13 Jbeta primers. The data were produced by immunoSEQ multiplex PCR, yet TCRdb's version contains in-frame clones alone and is incomplete. The sample has roughly 54,000 clones. The sequenced sample was PBMCs. These receptor sequences come from a woman between 25 and 40 years old in good health and CMV-seropositive.

The V and J genes are TRBV4-2 and TRBJ1-5, with TRBD1 identical over 7 bases. V was clipped by 2 bases and J by 5 bases; unmatched bases: 9. From germline, CDR1 is LGHNA and CDR2 YNFKEQ. The CDR3 length is 16 residues. CDR3 DNA: TGTGCCAGCAGCCAATCGGACAGGTTGGGCGATCAGCCCCAGCATTTT. Its translation: CASSQSDRLGDQPQHF.

The chain combines TRBV7-9 with TRBJ2-7; TRBD2 aligns across 10 bases. V shed 1 base, J shed 2 bases, and the junction held 8 bases outside the gene matches. The CDR3 length is 17 residues. CDR1 and CDR2 (germline): SEHNR, FQNEAQ (reference sequence). The CDR3 spells CASSLVGSGRRAYEQYF. CDR3 bases: TGTGCCAGCAGCTTAGTTGGTAGCGGGAGGAGAGCCTACGAGCAGTACTTC.

The rearrangement joins TRBV9 to TRBJ1-1; 8 bases line up with TRBD1. The germline V gene encodes CDR1 SGDLS and CDR2 YYNGEE. The CDR3 loop spans 13 amino acids. V shed 3 bases, J shed 5 bases, and the junction held 3 bases outside the gene matches. The CDR3 region is CASSGTGRTEAFF. The CDR3 nucleotides are TGTGCCAGCAGCGGGACAGGGCGGACTGAAGCTTTCTTT.

This rearrangement joins TRBV6-4 to TRBJ2-3, with 10 bases lining up with TRBD2. The germline gives CDR1 MRHNA, CDR2 SNTAGT. The ends lost 0 bases at V and 0 bases at J; junction bases unmatched: 0. The CDR3 runs 16 residues. DNA of the CDR3: TGTGCCAGCAGTGACTCGACTAGCGGGAGCACAGATACGCAGTATTTT. This gives the protein CASSDSTSGSTDTQYF.

This rearrangement joins TRBV29-1 to TRBJ1-1; 10 bases are a match to TRBD1. The CDR3 consists of 13 residues. Germline values: CDR1 SQVTM, CDR2 ANQGSEA. J was trimmed by 5 bases and V by 4 bases; bases with no gene match: 4. The CDR3 nucleotides are TGCAGCGTTGGGACAGGGGGTGGAACTGAAGCTTTCTTT. Translating gives CSVGTGGGTEAFF.

CDR3 sequence: CASSFEGLANDEQYF. Here the CDR3 DNA reads TGTGCCAGCAGCTTCGAGGGACTAGCTAACGACGAGCAGTACTTC. The gene calls are TRBV11-3 and TRBJ2-7, with 9 bases matching TRBD2. Germline assignment: CDR1 SGHNT and CDR2 YENEEA. After removal of 3 bases from V and 5 bases from J, the junction contained 8 bases not matched to a gene. The CDR3 has 15 amino acids.

The rearrangement joins TRBV2 to TRBJ2-3; TRBD1 agrees at 8 bases. The CDR3 is 13 residues long. CDR1 is SNHLY and CDR2 is FYNNEI in the germline V gene. V gave up 7 bases and J gave up 13 bases; unmatched junction bases: 13. CDR3 nucleotide sequence: TGTGCCAGCAAGGCAGGGGGCGCACCCTTGGAGTATTTT. This gives the protein CASKAGGAPLEYF.

The rearrangement uses TRBV11-3 and TRBJ2-1, with D maybe TRBD1 (6 bases). The V gene's germline CDR1 is SGHNT and CDR2 YENEEA. CDR3 length: 12 residues. V lost 4 bases, J lost 9 bases, and 10 bases lay in between. The CDR3 region is CASSYDRPEQFF. The CDR3 DNA reads TGTGCCAGCAGCTACGACAGGCCTGAGCAGTTCTTC. Complete variable domain (other parts from reference TRBV11-3 and TRBJ2-1): EAGVVQSPRYKIIEKKQPVAFWCNPISGHNTLYWYLQNLGQGPELLIRYENEEAVDDSQLPKDRFSAERLKGVDSTLKIQPAELGDSAVYLCASSYDRPEQFFGPGTRLTVL.

The genes are TRBV14 and TRBJ2-7; perhaps TRBD2 as D (5 bases). Germline V lookup: CDR1 SGHDN, CDR2 FVKESK. Between the trimmed V and J ends, which lost 4 bases and 0 bases, there was a span of 19 bases. This CDR3 has 17 residues. CDR3 loop: CASSRRQMRALSYEQYF. DNA for the CDR3: TGTGCCAGCAGCCGCAGACAAATGCGGGCCCTCTCCTACGAGCAGTACTTC.

The chain combines TRBV4-1 with TRBJ1-2; D is undetermined. Looked up from germline, CDR1 is MGHRA and CDR2 is YSYEKL. CDR3 length: 13 residues. Trimming removed 1 base at V and 4 bases at J, with 7 bases between. The CDR3 is CASSQAGAYGYTF. In nucleotides, the CDR3 is TGCGCCAGCAGCCAAGCCGGTGCCTATGGCTACACCTTC.

The chain combines TRBV7-9 with TRBJ2-7; D remains ambiguous. The CDR3 extends over 11 amino acids. Germline V gives CDR1 SEHNR, CDR2 FQNEAQ (reference sequence). V lost 5 bases and J lost 5, with 7 bases in between. The CDR3 nucleotides are TGTGCCAGCAGCCTCCGGGACGAGCAGTACTTC. Protein product: CASSLRDEQYF. Variable domain in full (rest from reference TRBV7-9 and TRBJ2-7): DTGVSQNPRHKITKRGQNVTFRCDPISEHNRLYWYRQTLGQGPEFLTYFQNEAQLEKSRLLSDRFSAERPKGSFSTLEIQRTEQGDSAMYLCASSLRDEQYFGPGTRLTVT.

V is TRBV5-6 and J is TRBJ2-3; 9 bases agree with TRBD2. Per germline, CDR1 SGHDT and CDR2 YYEEEE. The CDR3 runs 14 residues. V lost 0 bases and J lost 4; bases outside the gene matches: 0. DNA for the CDR3: TGTGCCAGCAGCTTGGGCGGGGGGGCAGATACGCAGTATTTT. Its protein product is CASSLGGGADTQYF.

The chain couples TRBV10-2 to TRBJ2-2; D might be TRBD2 (5 bases). The CDR3 length is 13 residues. Germline lookup yields CDR1 WSHSY and CDR2 SAAADI. V lost 6 bases, J lost 4 bases, and 9 bases lay in between. The CDR3 here is CASSLATTGELFF. Here the CDR3 DNA reads TGCGCCAGCAGCCTAGCTACCACCGGGGAGCTGTTTTTT.

The V call is TRBV15, the J call TRBJ2-1; 10 bases line up with TRBD2. The CDR3 contains 17 residues. The junction had 10 bases not matched to a gene; V was cut back by 1 base and J by 7 bases. CDR1 and CDR2 from the germline V gene are LNHNV and YYDKDF (reference sequence). CDR3 DNA: TGTGCCACCAGCAGAGGGAAACCGCTAGCGGGAGTTAATGAGCAGTTCTTC. This codes for CATSRGKPLAGVNEQFF.

The chain has TRBV5-6 and TRBJ2-4, with D possibly TRBD1 on 5 matching bases. Trimming shortened V by 5 bases and J by 1 base, and 25 bases separated the two germline ends. The CDR3 is 19 residues long. Germline V lookup: CDR1 SGHDT, CDR2 YYEEEE. CDR3 nucleotide sequence: TGTGCCAGCAGTCCCAGAGACAGTCGAACTAAGGAGGCCAAAAACATTCAGTACTTC. This translates into CASSPRDSRTKEAKNIQYF.

This chain links TRBV18 with TRBJ1-1; 7 nucleotides align to TRBD1. The V and J ends lost 0 bases and 8 bases, in that order; junction bases with no gene match: 3. The CDR3 is made up of 13 amino acids. Germline V lookup: CDR1 KGHSH, CDR2 LQKENI. CDR3 DNA sequence: TGTGCCAGCTCACCACCTACGACAGGGGAAGCTTTCTTT. Residues: CASSPPTTGEAFF.

This chain uses TRBV2 with TRBJ1-2; TRBD1 is a possible D gene (6 bases). CDR3 length: 16 residues. V lost 2 bases and J lost 7, with 20 bases in between. Per the germline V gene, CDR1 is SNHLY and CDR2 is FYNNEI. This CDR3 reads CASSEFGDTVGVGYTF. For the CDR3, the DNA is TGTGCCAGCAGTGAATTTGGGGACACCGTGGGAGTTGGCTACACCTTC.

V and J are TRBV29-1 and TRBJ2-2; 13 bases are shared with TRBD2. Germline CDR1 reads SQVTM; CDR2 reads ANQGSEA. J was trimmed by 1 base and V by 5 bases; bases with no gene match: 1. CDR3 length: 15 amino acids. The chain's CDR3 is CSVRTSGGNTGELFF. As DNA, the CDR3 is TGCAGCGTTAGGACTAGCGGGGGGAACACCGGGGAGCTGTTTTTT.

Notes on this clone: The same CDR3 can be traced to other DNA sequences in this sample. The chain couples TRBV2 to TRBJ1-2, with 8 bases that match TRBD1. Per the germline V gene, CDR1 is SNHLY and CDR2 is FYNNEI. This CDR3 is built from 10 residues. The CDR3 DNA reads as TGTGCAAGCGGACAGGGTGGCTACACCTTC. Its protein is CASGQGGYTF.

This sequence joins TRBV4-1 and TRBJ2-1, with D possibly TRBD2 on 6 matching bases. In germline, CDR1 is MGHRA, CDR2 YSYEKL. The CDR3 contains 15 residues. V lost 1 base to trimming and J lost 9 bases, with 16 bases between them. The DNA of the CDR3 is TGCGCCAGCAGCCAAGGGTTTCGACTAGTCGGTGAGCAGTTCTTC. Translated, it gives CASSQGFRLVGEQFF.